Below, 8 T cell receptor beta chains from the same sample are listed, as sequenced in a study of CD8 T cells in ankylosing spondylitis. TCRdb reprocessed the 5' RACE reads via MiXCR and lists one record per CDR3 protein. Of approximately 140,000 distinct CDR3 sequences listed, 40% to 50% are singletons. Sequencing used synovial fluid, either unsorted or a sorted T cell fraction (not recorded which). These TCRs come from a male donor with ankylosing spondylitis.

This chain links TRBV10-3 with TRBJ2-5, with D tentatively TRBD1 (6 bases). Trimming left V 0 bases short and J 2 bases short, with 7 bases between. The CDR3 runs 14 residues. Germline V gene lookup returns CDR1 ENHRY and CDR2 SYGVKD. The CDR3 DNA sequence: TGTGCCATCAGTGAGTCCGGGACACAAGAGACCCAGTACTTC. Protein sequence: CAISESGTQETQYF.

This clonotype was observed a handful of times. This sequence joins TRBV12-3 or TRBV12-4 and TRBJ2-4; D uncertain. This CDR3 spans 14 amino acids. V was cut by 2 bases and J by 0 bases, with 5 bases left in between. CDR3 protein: CASSLWVAKNIQYF. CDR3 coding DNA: TGTGCCAGCAGTTTATGGGTAGCCAAAAACATTCAGTACTTC.

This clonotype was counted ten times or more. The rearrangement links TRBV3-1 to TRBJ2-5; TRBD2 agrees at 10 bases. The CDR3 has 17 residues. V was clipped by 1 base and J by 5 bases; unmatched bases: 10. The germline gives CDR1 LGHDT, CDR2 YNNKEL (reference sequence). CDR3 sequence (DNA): TGTGCCAGCAGCCAAGGAGAGTCCAGCGGGGGGGTCGAGACCCAGTACTTC. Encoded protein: CASSQGESSGGVETQYF.

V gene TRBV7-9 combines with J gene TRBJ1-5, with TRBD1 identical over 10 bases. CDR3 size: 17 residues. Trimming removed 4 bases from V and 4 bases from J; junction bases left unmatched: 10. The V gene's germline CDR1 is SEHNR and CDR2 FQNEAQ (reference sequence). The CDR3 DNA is TGTGCCAGCAGCTCCGGGACAGGGGTGTTTGAGAATCAGCCCCAGCATTTT. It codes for CASSSGTGVFENQPQHF.

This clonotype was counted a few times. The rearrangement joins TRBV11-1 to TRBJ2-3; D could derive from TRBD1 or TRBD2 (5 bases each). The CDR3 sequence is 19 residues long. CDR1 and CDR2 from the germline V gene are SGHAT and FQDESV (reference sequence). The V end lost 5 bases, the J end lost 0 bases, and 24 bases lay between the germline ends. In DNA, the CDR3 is TGTGCCAGCAGCCCCGGGCGGGTCAGGGCCAACCCAAGCACAGATACGCAGTATTTT. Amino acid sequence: CASSPGRVRANPSTDTQYF.

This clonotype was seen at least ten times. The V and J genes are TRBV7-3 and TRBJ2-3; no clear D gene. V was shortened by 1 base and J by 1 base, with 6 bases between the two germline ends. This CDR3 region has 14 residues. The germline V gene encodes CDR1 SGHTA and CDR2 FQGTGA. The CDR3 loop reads CASSLIPGTDTQYF. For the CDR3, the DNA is TGTGCCAGCAGCTTAATCCCGGGCACAGATACGCAGTATTTT.

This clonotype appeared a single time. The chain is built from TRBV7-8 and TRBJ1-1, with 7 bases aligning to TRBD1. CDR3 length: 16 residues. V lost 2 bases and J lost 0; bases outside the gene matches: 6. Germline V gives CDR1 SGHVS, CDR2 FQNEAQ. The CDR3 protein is CASSLPSGTVNTEAFF. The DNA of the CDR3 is TGTGCCAGCAGCTTACCATCCGGGACAGTGAACACTGAAGCTTTCTTT.

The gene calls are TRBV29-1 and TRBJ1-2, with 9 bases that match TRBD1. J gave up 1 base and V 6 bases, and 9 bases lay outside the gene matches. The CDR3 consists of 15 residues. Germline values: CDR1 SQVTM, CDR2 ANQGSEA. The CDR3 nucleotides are TGCAGCGTCCCTCGGTGGGGACAGGGTAACTATGGCTACACCTTC. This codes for CSVPRWGQGNYGYTF.